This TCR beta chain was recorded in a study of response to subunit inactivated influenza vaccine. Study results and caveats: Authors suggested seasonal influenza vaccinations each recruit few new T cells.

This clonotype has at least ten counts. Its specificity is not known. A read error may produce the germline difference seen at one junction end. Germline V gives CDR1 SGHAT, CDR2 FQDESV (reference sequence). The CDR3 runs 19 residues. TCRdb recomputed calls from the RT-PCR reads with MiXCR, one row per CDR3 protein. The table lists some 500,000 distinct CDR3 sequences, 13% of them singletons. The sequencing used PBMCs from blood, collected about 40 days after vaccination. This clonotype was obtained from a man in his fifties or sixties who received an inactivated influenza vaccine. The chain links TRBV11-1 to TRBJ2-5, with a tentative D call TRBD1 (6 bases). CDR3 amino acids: CASSLEGRLRQKGQGTQYF. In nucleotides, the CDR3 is TGTGCCAGCAGCTTAGAAGGCAGGCTACGACAAAAGGGACAAGGGACCCAGTACTTC.